This T cell receptor (beta chain) was captured in a study of T cell responses to AZD1222 COVID-19 vaccine. General observations from the study: At baseline, seropositivity was found in only six or seven AZD1222 recipients. Unmutated variant regions are reportedly the target of nearly half of TCRs that are spike-specific.

Produced via immunoSEQ multiplex PCR; TCRdb's table is partial and in-frame only. The sample has more than 100,000 clones, over 75% seen once. With regard to this clone: Its target is unknown.

Germline V gene sequence: CDR1 SGHAT, CDR2 FQNNGV. This CDR3 region has 12 residues. Trimming pared 8 bases from V and 8 bases from J, leaving 13 bases between. The starting material was peripheral blood, obtained on day 0 of AZD1222 vaccination. The clonotype was recovered from an adult in good health. The rearrangement joins TRBV11-2 to TRBJ2-1, with a tentative D call TRBD1 (6 bases). The CDR3: CASGRGNDEQFF. The CDR3 nucleotides read TGTGCCAGCGGAAGGGGGAACGATGAGCAGTTCTTC.